The 23 T cell receptor beta chains listed next were all sequenced from one sample in a study of regulatory T cells in long-lasting Graves disease (dated by TCRdb to the early 2020s). The protocol used for the library was multiplex PCR. Instrument on record: Illumina HiSeq 4000. TCR beta libraries were built with iRepertoire HTBI primers and Arm-PCR amplification of CDR3 regions. TCRdb reprocessed the public reads (quality trimming at Q25 with fastp, clone calling with MiXCR) and kept in-frame beta chains. Identical CDR3 protein sequences are pooled into one entry, listed with their most common genes and DNA. The sample data list fewer than 450,000 distinct CDR3 sequences, and approximately 16% of these were observed just once. The ten top clones hold about 8% of the sample. The meaning of the sample's time point label: newly diagnosed GD, antithyroid drugs for less than 3 months. For both TCR sequencing and RNA sequencing, RNA was extracted from PBMCs using TRIzol.

These sequences were also reported in another study, on T cells in Graves' hyperthyroidism and ophthalmopathy.

The source was peripheral blood mononuclear cells (PBMCs), collected at new diagnosis, from a patient treated with antithyroid drugs. All receptors derive from a woman aged 40 to 50 with Graves disease. Donor details come from another sample of the same person, matched by shared clones.

In this sample, this clonotype turned up a few times. J is TRBJ2-1 and V is TRBV4-1; 7 positions agree with TRBD2. Germline-derived CDR1 and CDR2 are MGHRA and YSYEKL. J was trimmed by 0 bases and V by 1 base; bases with no gene match: 6. The length of the CDR3 is 17 residues. The CDR3 sequence: CASSQAGGGSSYNEQFF. The CDR3 DNA reads TGCGCCAGCAGCCAAGCTGGAGGCGGGAGCTCCTACAATGAGCAGTTCTTC.

At least ten counts were recorded for this clonotype. The rearrangement joins TRBV28 to TRBJ1-2; 8 nucleotides match TRBD1. The CDR3 consists of 15 residues. In germline, CDR1 is MDHEN, CDR2 SYDVKM. The V and J ends lost 2 bases and 5 bases, in that order; junction bases with no gene match: 7. The CDR3: CASSLRGQGVYGYTF. As DNA, the CDR3 is TGTGCCAGCAGTTTACGTGGACAGGGCGTATATGGCTACACCTTC.

There are a few counts of this clonotype. This chain joins TRBV5-1 and TRBJ1-1; tentatively, D is TRBD1 (6 bases). Germline values: CDR1 SGHRS, CDR2 YFSETQ. The CDR3 contains 14 residues. V shed 2 bases and J shed 1 base, with 9 bases lying between them. CDR3 nucleotides: TGCGCCAGCAGCTTATGGGGGCAGAACACTGAAGCTTTCTTT. Translating it yields CASSLWGQNTEAFF.

This clonotype was counted only a few times. The chain has TRBV6-5 and TRBJ2-2, with no clear D. This CDR3 comprises 13 residues. Per the germline V gene, CDR1 is MNHEY and CDR2 is SVGAGI. Trimming shortened V by 0 bases and J by 7 bases, and 6 bases separated the two germline ends. CDR3 protein: CASSYSSSGELFF. CDR3 nucleotide sequence: TGTGCCAGCAGTTACTCCTCTAGCGGGGAGCTGTTTTTT.

In its sample, this clonotype was seen once. The chain couples TRBV28 to TRBJ2-6, with D possibly TRBD1 on 5 matching bases. The CDR3 has 17 amino acids. Germline CDR1 is MDHEN and CDR2 is SYDVKM. Deletions cut 5 bases from V and 0 bases from J, with 14 bases between. In nucleotides, the CDR3 is TGTGCCAGCAGTGCCCCAAGGGGTGTCTCTGGGGCCAACGTCCTGACTTTC. Encoded protein: CASSAPRGVSGANVLTF.

This clonotype occurred many times. This chain connects TRBV27 to TRBJ2-3, with unresolved D. The CDR3 runs to 14 residues. Trimming took off 4 bases at V and 5 bases at J, with 13 bases between the two ends. The germline V gene has CDR1 MNHEY and CDR2 SMNVEV (reference sequence). CDR3 DNA: TGTGCCAGCAGTTCCTACCCTAACAGAGATACGCAGTATTTT. Its protein product is CASSSYPNRDTQYF.

Only a few counts were recorded for this clonotype. This chain links TRBV4-1 with TRBJ2-1; D remains unclear. CDR1 is MGHRA, CDR2 YSYEKL, per germline. V shed 1 base and J shed 5 bases, with 6 bases lying between them. The CDR3 is 13 amino acids. CDR3 loop: CASSQGVNNEQFF. The CDR3 DNA is TGCGCCAGCAGCCAAGGAGTAAACAATGAGCAGTTCTTC.

This clonotype was detected ten times or more. The chain carries TRBV4-3 and TRBJ2-1; 13 positions match TRBD2. Germline V CDR1 and CDR2: LGHNA, YSLEER. This CDR3 region has 17 residues. Trimming took 0 bases from V and 6 from J; bases not matched to a gene: 5. DNA for the CDR3: TGCGCCAGCAGCCAAGATATGGGACTAGCGGGGCGCAATGAGCAGTTCTTC. Translating gives CASSQDMGLAGRNEQFF.

Ten or more counts support this clonotype. The DNA of the CDR3 is TGTGCCAGCAGCTGGGGGAGGGCCAGCGGGAAGAACTACGAGCAGTACTTC. This codes for CASSWGRASGKNYEQYF. This chain joins TRBV11-2 and TRBJ2-7; 7 bases match TRBD2. This CDR3 contains 17 residues. From germline, CDR1 is SGHAT and CDR2 FQNNGV. The J segment lost 3 bases and the V segment lost 4 bases, leaving 15 bases of the junction unmatched.

About this clonotype: A much larger clone lies a single base off, so this may be a read error. The CDR3 carries no conserved terminal phenylalanine or tryptophan, so it likely arises from a read error. The DNA is omitted, as the CDR3 cannot be located on it reliably, and the CDR3 follows TCRdb's listing. V gene TRBV5-8 combines with J gene TRBJ2-4; TRBD1, as called in the table, went unchecked against the DNA. The CDR3 extends over 15 residues, inclusive of both ends. Per germline, CDR1 SGHTS and CDR2 YDEGEE. CDR3 loop: CASTDPDSLKNIAYL.

This clonotype was observed at least ten times. V is TRBV9 and J is TRBJ2-5; D is possibly TRBD1 (6 bases). In germline, CDR1 is SGDLS, CDR2 YYNGEE. The V end lost 0 bases, the J end lost 5 bases, and 17 bases lay between the germline ends. This CDR3 is 16 amino acids long. CDR3 residues: CASSVVDRTGMETQYF. The CDR3 DNA reads TGTGCCAGCAGCGTAGTGGACAGAACAGGAATGGAGACCCAGTACTTC.

This clonotype has only a few counts. The chain employs TRBV20-1 and TRBJ2-1; TRBD2 agrees at 7 bases. Germline lookup yields CDR1 DFQATT and CDR2 SNEGSKA (reference sequence). The V gene end was trimmed by 6 bases and the J gene end by 4 bases; junction bases not matched to a gene: 9. The CDR3 covers 14 residues. CDR3 nucleotide sequence: TGCAGTGCGTGGGACTACTCTTTATACAATGAGCAGTTCTTC. Translation gives CSAWDYSLYNEQFF.

This clonotype was counted many times. The V and J genes are TRBV10-3 and TRBJ1-3; TRBD1 matches 7 bases. Germline loops: CDR1 ENHRY, CDR2 SYGVKD. The CDR3 covers 15 residues. The junction had 6 bases not matched to a gene; V was cut back by 7 bases and J by 0 bases. The CDR3 bases are TGTGCCATCACCAACGGACAGGACTCTGGAAACACCATATATTTT. Its translation is CAITNGQDSGNTIYF.

This clonotype was recorded at least ten times. The chain uses TRBV10-3 and TRBJ2-3, with TRBD2 identical over 15 bases. Germline CDR1 ENHRY, CDR2 SYGVKD. There are 20 residues in the CDR3. V was pared by 3 bases and J by 0 bases, with 10 bases of the junction left unmatched. Here the CDR3 reads CAISETPGLAGGPSTDTQYF. The DNA of the CDR3 is TGTGCCATCAGTGAAACTCCCGGACTAGCGGGAGGGCCTAGCACAGATACGCAGTATTTT.

This clonotype appeared many times. This chain links TRBV12-3 or TRBV12-4 with TRBJ1-5, with D perhaps TRBD1 (5 bases). The CDR3 runs to 14 residues. Trimming took 6 bases from V and 7 from J, leaving 16 bases between them. CDR3 in amino acids: CASSLSGGGQPQHF. The CDR3 coding sequence is TGTGCCAGCAGCCTTTCGGGGGGAGGGCAGCCCCAGCATTTT.

In its sample, this clonotype was seen many times. The V call is TRBV3-1, the J call TRBJ2-1; D gene uncertain. The CDR3 is made up of 11 amino acids. V lost 5 bases and J 12 bases, leaving 11 bases between the germline ends. CDR1 LGHDT and CDR2 YNNKEL come from the germline V gene (reference sequence). As DNA, the CDR3 is TGTGCCAGCAGCTACGACGGCGGGCAGTTCTTC. It encodes CASSYDGGQFF.

This clonotype was seen a handful of times. This chain links TRBV19 with TRBJ1-1; the D gene is possibly TRBD1 (5 bases). This CDR3 is built from 15 residues. Per the germline V gene, CDR1 is LNHDA and CDR2 is SQIVND (reference sequence). V was shortened by 4 bases and J by 6 bases, with 18 bases between the two germline ends. Written as DNA, the CDR3 is TGTGCCAGTAGTACGGCTGGGCAAGGGGTTTCTGAAGCTTTCTTT. This encodes CASSTAGQGVSEAFF. Variable domain in full (rest from reference TRBV19 and TRBJ1-1): DGGITQSPKYLFRKEGQNVTLSCEQNLNHDAMYWYRQDPGQGLRLIYYSQIVNDFQKGDIAEGYSVSREKKESFPLTVTSAQKNPTAFYLCASSTAGQGVSEAFFGQGTRLTVV.

This clonotype was detected many times. The chain recombines TRBV24-1 with TRBJ2-2; 10 positions match TRBD1. The CDR3 has 15 residues. CDR1 and CDR2 from the germline V gene are KGHDR and SFDVKD. After removal of 11 bases from V and 2 bases from J, the junction contained 7 bases not matched to a gene. The CDR3 region has the DNA TGTGCCATCGGGGACAGGGGCACTAACACCGGGGAGCTGTTTTTT. This codes for CAIGDRGTNTGELFF.

On this clonotype itself: This may be a read error: a much more frequent sequence differs by one nucleotide. The chain uses TRBV5-4 and TRBJ2-1; D remains unclear. The J call is doubtful: the DNA matches TRBJ2-5 better. The CDR3 runs 14 residues. Germline CDR1 reads SGHNT; CDR2 reads YYREEE (reference sequence). The CDR3 DNA is TGTGCCAGCAGCTTGTGGCCCGCCCGACAAGCCCAGTACTTC. It encodes CASSLWPARQAQYF.

This clonotype was picked up many times. J is TRBJ1-1 and V is TRBV30; the D gene is possibly TRBD1 (5 bases). V shed 5 bases and J shed 5 bases, with 12 bases lying between them. CDR1 is GTSNPN, CDR2 SVGIG, per germline (reference sequence). The CDR3 loop spans 12 amino acids. CDR3 protein: CAWVQEGTEAFF. DNA of the CDR3: TGTGCCTGGGTACAGGAGGGGACTGAAGCTTTCTTT.

Written as DNA, the CDR3 is TGTGCCAGCAGCGGGTTTTTGAGACTAGCGGTGGAGAATGAGCAGTTCTTC. Translation gives CASSGFLRLAVENEQFF. The rearrangement uses TRBV12-3 or TRBV12-4 and TRBJ2-1; 9 nucleotides match TRBD2. J gave up 7 bases and V 6 bases, and 16 bases lay outside the gene matches. The CDR3 loop spans 17 amino acids.

This clonotype was recorded a few times. V usage is TRBV12-3 or TRBV12-4 and J usage is TRBJ2-4; the D gene is possibly TRBD1 (5 bases). V gave up 4 bases and J gave up 8 bases, with 12 bases separating them. CDR3 length: 13 residues. The CDR3 reads CASSSRTWDIQYF. CDR3 in DNA: TGTGCCAGCAGTTCCCGGACATGGGACATTCAGTACTTC.

The genes are TRBV6-2 or TRBV6-3 and TRBJ2-7; 7 bases are a match to TRBD1. CDR1 is MNHEY and CDR2 is SVGEGT in the germline V gene. Trimming took 8 bases from V and 5 from J; bases not matched to a gene: 12. This CDR3 has 14 amino acids. This CDR3 is CASARQGPLDEQYF. CDR3 DNA sequence: TGTGCCAGCGCCCGACAGGGCCCCTTGGACGAGCAGTACTTC.